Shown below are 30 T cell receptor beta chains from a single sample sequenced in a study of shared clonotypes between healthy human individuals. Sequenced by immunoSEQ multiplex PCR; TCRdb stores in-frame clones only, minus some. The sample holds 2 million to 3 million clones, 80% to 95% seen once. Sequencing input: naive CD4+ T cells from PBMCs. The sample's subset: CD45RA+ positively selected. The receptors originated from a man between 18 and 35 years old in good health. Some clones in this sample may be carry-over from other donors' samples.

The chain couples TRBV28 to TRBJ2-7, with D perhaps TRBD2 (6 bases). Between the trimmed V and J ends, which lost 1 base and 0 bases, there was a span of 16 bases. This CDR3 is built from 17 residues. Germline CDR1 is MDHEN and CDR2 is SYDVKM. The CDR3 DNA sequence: TGTGCCAGCAGTTTATCCCCCAGGGCGGGGACCTCCTACGAGCAGTACTTC. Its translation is CASSLSPRAGTSYEQYF.

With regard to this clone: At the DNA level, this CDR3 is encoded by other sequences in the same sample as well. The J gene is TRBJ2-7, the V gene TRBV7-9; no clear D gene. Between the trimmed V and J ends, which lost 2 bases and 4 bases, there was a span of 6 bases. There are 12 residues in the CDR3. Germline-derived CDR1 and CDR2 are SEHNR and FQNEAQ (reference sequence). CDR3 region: CASSLSLYEQYF. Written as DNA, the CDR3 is TGTGCCAGCAGCTTATCTCTATACGAGCAGTACTTC.

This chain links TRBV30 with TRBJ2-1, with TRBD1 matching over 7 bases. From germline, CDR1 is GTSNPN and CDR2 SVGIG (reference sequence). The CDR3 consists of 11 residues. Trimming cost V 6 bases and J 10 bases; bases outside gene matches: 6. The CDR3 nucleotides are TGTGCCTGCAGAGGGACAGCCGAGCAGTTCTTC. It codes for CACRGTAEQFF.

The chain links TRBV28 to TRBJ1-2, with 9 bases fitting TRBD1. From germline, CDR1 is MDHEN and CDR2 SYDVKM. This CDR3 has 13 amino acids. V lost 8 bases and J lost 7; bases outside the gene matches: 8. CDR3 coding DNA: TGTGCCAGCTCCGCGGGACAGGGTCTTGGCTACACCTTC. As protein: CASSAGQGLGYTF.

The CDR3 DNA follows: TGCGCCAGCAGCTTTCCCACGGGCACTGAAGCTTTCTTT. Translating it yields CASSFPTGTEAFF. The chain combines TRBV5-1 with TRBJ1-1; D ambiguous. Trimming left V 2 bases short and J 4 bases short, with 9 bases between. The CDR3 has 13 residues. CDR1 is SGHRS, CDR2 YFSETQ, per germline.

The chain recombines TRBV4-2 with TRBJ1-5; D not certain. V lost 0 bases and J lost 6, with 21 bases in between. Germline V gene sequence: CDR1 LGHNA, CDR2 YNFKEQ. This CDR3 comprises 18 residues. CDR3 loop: CASSQDQGISGYPQPQHF. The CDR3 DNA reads TGTGCCAGCAGCCAAGATCAAGGGATTTCCGGGTACCCTCAGCCCCAGCATTTT.

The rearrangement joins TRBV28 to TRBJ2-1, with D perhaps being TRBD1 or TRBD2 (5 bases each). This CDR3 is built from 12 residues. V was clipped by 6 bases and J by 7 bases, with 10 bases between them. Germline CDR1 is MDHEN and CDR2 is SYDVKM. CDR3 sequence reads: CASSPEGNEQFF. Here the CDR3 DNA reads TGTGCCAGCAGCCCAGAGGGGAATGAGCAGTTCTTC.

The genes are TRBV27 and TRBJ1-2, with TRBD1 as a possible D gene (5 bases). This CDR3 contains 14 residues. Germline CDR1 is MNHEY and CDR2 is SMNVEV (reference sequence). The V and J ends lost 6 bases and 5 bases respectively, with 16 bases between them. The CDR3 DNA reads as TGTGCCAGCAGCCGAAGGGACGGACTTTATGGCTACACCTTC. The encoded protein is CASSRRDGLYGYTF.

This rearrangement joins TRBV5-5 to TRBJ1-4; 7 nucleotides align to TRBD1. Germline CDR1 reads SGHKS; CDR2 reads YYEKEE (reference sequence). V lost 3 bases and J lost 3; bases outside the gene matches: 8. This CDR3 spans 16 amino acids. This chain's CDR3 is CASSYRQGLSNEKLFF. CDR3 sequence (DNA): TGTGCCAGCAGCTACCGACAGGGTCTTTCTAATGAAAAACTGTTTTTT.

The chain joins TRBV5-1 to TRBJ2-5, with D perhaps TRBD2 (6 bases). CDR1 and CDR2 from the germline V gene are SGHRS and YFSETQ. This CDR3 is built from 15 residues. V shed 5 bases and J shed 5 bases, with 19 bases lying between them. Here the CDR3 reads CASSFFREVMETQYF. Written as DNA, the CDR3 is TGCGCCAGCAGTTTTTTCAGGGAGGTTATGGAGACCCAGTACTTC. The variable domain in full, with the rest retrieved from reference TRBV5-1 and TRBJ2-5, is KAGVTQTPRYLIKTRGQQVTLSCSPISGHRSVSWYQQTPGQGLQFLFEYFSETQRNKGNFPGRFSGRQFSNSRSEMNVSTLELGDSALYLCASSFFREVMETQYFGPGTRLLVL.

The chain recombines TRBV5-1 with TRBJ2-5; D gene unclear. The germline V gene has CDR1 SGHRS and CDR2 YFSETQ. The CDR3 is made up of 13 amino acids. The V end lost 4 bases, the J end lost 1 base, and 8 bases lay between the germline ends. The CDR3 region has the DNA TGCGCCAGCAGCCGTAGTTCCCAAGAGACCCAGTACTTC. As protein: CASSRSSQETQYF. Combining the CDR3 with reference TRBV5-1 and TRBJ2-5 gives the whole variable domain KAGVTQTPRYLIKTRGQQVTLSCSPISGHRSVSWYQQTPGQGLQFLFEYFSETQRNKGNFPGRFSGRQFSNSRSEMNVSTLELGDSALYLCASSRSSQETQYFGPGTRLLVL.

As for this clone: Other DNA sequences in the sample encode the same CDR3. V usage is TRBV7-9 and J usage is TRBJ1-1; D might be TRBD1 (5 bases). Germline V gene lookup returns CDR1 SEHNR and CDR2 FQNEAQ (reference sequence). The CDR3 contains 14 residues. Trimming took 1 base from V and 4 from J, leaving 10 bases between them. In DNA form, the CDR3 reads TGTGCCAGCAGCTTAGAGACGGGGGGCACTGAAGCTTTCTTT. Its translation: CASSLETGGTEAFF.

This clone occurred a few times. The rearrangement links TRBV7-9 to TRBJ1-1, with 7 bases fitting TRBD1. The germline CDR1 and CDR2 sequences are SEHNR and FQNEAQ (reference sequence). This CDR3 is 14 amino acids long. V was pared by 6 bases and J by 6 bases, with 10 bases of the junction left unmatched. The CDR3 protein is CASSKTGPGAEAFF. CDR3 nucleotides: TGTGCCAGCAGTAAGACAGGGCCCGGGGCTGAAGCTTTCTTT.

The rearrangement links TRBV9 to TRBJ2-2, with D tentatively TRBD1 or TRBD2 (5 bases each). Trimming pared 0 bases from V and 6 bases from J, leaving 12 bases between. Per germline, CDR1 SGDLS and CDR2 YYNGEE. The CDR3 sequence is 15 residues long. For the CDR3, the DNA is TGTGCCAGCAGCGTAGAATTGAGGGGAGCCGGGGAGCTGTTTTTT. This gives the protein CASSVELRGAGELFF.

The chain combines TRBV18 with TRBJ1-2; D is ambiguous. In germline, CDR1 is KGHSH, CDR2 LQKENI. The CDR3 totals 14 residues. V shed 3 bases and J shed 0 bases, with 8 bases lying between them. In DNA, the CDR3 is TGTGCCAGCTCACCCAGTGGAGCTAACTATGGCTACACCTTC. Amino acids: CASSPSGANYGYTF.

The CDR3 spells CASSPPVAFTGELFF. The DNA of the CDR3 is TGTGCCAGCAGCCCCCCCGTCGCCTTCACCGGGGAGCTGTTTTTT. The V gene is TRBV28, the J gene TRBJ2-2; no clear D gene. Germline V gene data show CDR1 as MDHEN and CDR2 as SYDVKM. The CDR3 extends over 15 amino acids. Between the trimmed V and J ends, which lost 6 bases and 4 bases, there was a span of 15 bases.

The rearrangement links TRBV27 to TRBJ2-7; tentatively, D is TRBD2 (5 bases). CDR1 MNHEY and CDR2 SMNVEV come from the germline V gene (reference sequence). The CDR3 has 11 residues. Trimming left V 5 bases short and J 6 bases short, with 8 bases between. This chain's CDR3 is CASSRRGEQYF. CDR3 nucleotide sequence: TGTGCCAGCAGTCGCCGGGGCGAGCAGTACTTC.

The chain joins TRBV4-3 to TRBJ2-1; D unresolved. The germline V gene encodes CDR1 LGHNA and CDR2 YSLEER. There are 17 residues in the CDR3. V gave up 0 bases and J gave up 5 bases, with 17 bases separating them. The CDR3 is CASSQEWENSFHNEQFF. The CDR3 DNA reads TGCGCCAGCAGCCAAGAGTGGGAAAATAGTTTCCACAATGAGCAGTTCTTC.

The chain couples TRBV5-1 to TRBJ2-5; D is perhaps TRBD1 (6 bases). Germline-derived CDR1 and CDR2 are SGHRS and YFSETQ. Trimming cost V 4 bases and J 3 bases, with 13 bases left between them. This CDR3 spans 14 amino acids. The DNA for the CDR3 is TGCGCCAGCAGCATTGGACAGCTGGAAGAGACCCAGTACTTC. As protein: CASSIGQLEETQYF.

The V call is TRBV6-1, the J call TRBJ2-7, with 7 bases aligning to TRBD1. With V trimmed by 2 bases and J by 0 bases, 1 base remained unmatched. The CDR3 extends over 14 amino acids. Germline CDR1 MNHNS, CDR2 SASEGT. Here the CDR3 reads CASSEQGDSYEQYF. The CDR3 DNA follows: TGTGCCAGCAGTGAACAGGGGGACTCCTACGAGCAGTACTTC.

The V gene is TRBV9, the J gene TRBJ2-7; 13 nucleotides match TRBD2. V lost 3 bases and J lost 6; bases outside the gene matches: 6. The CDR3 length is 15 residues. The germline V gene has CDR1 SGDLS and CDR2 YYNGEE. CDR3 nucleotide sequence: TGTGCCAGCAGCGGAGGGACTAGCGGGATAGCCGAGCAGTACTTC. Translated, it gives CASSGGTSGIAEQYF. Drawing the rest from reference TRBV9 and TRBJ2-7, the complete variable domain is DSGVTQTPKHLITATGQRVTLRCSPRSGDLSVYWYQQSLDQGLQFLIQYYNGEERAKGNILERFSAQQFPDLHSELNLSSLELGDSALYFCASSGGTSGIAEQYFGPGTRLTVT.

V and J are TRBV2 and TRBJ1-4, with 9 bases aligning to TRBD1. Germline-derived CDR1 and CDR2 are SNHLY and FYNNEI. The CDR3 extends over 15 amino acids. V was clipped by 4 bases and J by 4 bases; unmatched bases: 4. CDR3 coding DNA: TGTGCCAGCAGTGCGGACAGGGGTTTTAATGAAAAACTGTTTTTT. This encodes CASSADRGFNEKLFF.

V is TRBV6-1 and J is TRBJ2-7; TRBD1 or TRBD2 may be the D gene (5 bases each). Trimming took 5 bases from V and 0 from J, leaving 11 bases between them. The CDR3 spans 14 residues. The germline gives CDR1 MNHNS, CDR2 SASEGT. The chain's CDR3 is CASSWDRSSYEQYF. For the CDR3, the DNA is TGTGCCAGCAGTTGGGACCGAAGCTCCTACGAGCAGTACTTC.

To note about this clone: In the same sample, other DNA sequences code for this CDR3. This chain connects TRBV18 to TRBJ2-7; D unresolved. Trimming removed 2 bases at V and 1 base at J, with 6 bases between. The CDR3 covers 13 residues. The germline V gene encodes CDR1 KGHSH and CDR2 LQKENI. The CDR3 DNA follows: TGTGCCAGCTCACCAGGGTCGTCCTACGAGCAGTACTTC. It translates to CASSPGSSYEQYF. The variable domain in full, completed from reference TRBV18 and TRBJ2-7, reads NAGVMQNPRHLVRRRGQEARLRCSPMKGHSHVYWYRQLPEEGLKFMVYLQKENIIDESGMPKERFSAEFPKEGPSILRIQQVVRGDSAAYFCASSPGSSYEQYFGPGTRLTVT.

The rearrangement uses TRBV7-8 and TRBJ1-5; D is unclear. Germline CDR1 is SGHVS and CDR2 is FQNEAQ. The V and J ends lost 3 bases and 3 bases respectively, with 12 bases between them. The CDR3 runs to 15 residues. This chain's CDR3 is CASSFNRQTNQPQHF. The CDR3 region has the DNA TGTGCCAGCAGCTTTAACAGACAAACCAATCAGCCCCAGCATTTT.

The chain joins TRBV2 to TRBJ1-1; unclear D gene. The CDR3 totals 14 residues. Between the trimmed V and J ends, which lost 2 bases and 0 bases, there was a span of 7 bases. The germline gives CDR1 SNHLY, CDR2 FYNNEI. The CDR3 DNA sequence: TGTGCCAGCAGTGAACTGATACTGAACACTGAAGCTTTCTTT. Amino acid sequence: CASSELILNTEAFF. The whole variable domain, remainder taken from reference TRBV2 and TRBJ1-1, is EPEVTQTPSHQVTQMGQEVILRCVPISNHLYFYWYRQILGQKVEFLVSFYNNEISEKSEIFDDQFSVERPDGSNFTLKIRSTKLEDSAMYFCASSELILNTEAFFGQGTRLTVV.

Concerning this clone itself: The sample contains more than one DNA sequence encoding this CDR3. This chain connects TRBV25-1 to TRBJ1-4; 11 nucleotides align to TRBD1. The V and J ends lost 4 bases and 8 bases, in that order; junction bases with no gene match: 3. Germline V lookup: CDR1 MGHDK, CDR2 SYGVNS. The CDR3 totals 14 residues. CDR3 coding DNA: TGTGCCAGCAGTGCGGGACAGGGGGGGGAAAAACTGTTTTTT. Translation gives CASSAGQGGEKLFF.

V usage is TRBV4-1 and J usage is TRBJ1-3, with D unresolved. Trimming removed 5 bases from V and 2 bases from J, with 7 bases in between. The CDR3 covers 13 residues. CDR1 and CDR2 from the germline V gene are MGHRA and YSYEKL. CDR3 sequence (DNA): TGCGCCAGCAGCTATCCTACTGGAAACACCATATATTTT. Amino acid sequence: CASSYPTGNTIYF.

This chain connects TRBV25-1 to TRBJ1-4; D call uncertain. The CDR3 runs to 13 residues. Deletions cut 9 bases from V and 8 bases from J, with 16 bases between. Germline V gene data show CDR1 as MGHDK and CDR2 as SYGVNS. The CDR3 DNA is TGTGCCAGTATATTGGACCGGAGGGAAAAACTGTTTTTT. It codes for CASILDRREKLFF.

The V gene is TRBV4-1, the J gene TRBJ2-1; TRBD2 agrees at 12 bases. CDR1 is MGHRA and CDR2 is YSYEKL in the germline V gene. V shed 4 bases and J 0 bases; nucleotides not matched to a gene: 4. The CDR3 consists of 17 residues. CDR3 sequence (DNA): TGCGCCAGCAGCCGGGGACTAGCGGGCAGCTCCTACAATGAGCAGTTCTTC. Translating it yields CASSRGLAGSSYNEQFF.